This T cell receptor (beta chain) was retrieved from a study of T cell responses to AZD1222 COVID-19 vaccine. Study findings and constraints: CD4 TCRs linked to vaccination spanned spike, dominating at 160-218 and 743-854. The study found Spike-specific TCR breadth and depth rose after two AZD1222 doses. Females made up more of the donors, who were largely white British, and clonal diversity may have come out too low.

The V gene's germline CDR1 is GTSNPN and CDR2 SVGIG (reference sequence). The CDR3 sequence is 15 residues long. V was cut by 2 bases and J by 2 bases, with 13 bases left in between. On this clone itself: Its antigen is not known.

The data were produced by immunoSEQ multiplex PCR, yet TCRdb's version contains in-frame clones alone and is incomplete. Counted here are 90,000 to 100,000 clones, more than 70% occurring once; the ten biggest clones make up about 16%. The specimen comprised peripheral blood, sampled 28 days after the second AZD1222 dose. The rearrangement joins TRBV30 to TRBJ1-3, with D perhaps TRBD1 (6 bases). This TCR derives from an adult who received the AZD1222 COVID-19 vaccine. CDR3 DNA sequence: TGTGCCTGGAGTTTACAGGGAACTACTGGAAACACCATATATTTT. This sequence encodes CAWSLQGTTGNTIYF.